The 10 T cell receptor beta chains listed next were all sequenced from one sample in a study of control samples from healthy donors and cancer patients. Profiling relied on immunoSEQ multiplex PCR, and the TCRdb table lists in-frame clones only, not all of them. The repertoire holds some 100,000 clones, around 86% seen once, with about 1.3% in the top ten. Sequenced input: blood. The receptor set was obtained from a woman aged 45-60 years in good health.

The chain joins TRBV5-4 to TRBJ2-3; D gene ambiguous. Looked up from germline, CDR1 is SGHNT and CDR2 is YYREEE (reference sequence). There are 13 residues in the CDR3. V was shortened by 5 bases and J by 5 bases, with 12 bases between the two germline ends. CDR3 sequence (DNA): TGTGCCAGCAGTGCCCCCCGCGTAGATACGCAGTATTTT. Translation gives CASSAPRVDTQYF.

The table lists this clone with a count of one. This chain connects TRBV6-5 to TRBJ1-2; 7 bases align to TRBD1. Trimming removed 2 bases from V and 8 bases from J; junction bases left unmatched: 5. Germline-derived CDR1 and CDR2 are MNHEY and SVGAGI. CDR3 size: 13 residues. CDR3 in DNA: TGTGCCAGCAGTTACAGGACAGGTTTGGGCTACACCTTC. Translating it yields CASSYRTGLGYTF.

This rearrangement joins TRBV28 to TRBJ1-1; D may be TRBD1 (6 bases). Germline CDR1 and CDR2: MDHEN and SYDVKM. The length of the CDR3 is 15 residues. Trimming stripped 3 bases from V and 4 bases from J, with 15 bases between. CDR3 DNA: TGTGCCAGCAGTTTCGATTTCAGGGGAAGCACTGAAGCTTTCTTT. This encodes CASSFDFRGSTEAFF.

A single count supports this clone. The chain carries TRBV7-2 and TRBJ1-4; no reliable D call. V was trimmed by 2 bases and J by 3 bases, leaving 10 bases between them. Germline-derived CDR1 and CDR2 are SGHTA and FQGNSA. The CDR3 sequence is 15 residues long. CDR3 in DNA: TGTGCCAGCAGCTTACCATCAGTGGCTAATGAAAAACTGTTTTTT. Its translation is CASSLPSVANEKLFF.

This clone has a single count. The chain combines TRBV12-3 or TRBV12-4 with TRBJ1-5; unclear D gene. V was cut by 6 bases and J by 0 bases, with 6 bases left in between. The CDR3 is made up of 13 amino acids. In nucleotides, the CDR3 is TGTGCCAGCAGCCAATATAGCAATCAGCCCCAGCATTTT. Translation gives CASSQYSNQPQHF.

The genes are TRBV6-2 or TRBV6-3 and TRBJ2-1; the match to TRBD2 covers 7 bases. CDR1 MNHEY and CDR2 SVGEGT come from the germline V gene. J was trimmed by 6 bases and V by 2 bases; bases with no gene match: 22. The CDR3 extends over 20 amino acids. The CDR3 DNA sequence: TGTGCCAGCAGTTACGTTTACTGGGGAATTGGGGCGGGAGAAGCCAATGAGCAGTTCTTC. Its protein is CASSYVYWGIGAGEANEQFF.

The chain recombines TRBV6-5 with TRBJ2-5; 12 nucleotides match TRBD2. V lost 7 bases, J lost 4 bases, and 7 bases stayed unmatched. Germline CDR1 is MNHEY and CDR2 is SVGAGI. The CDR3 extends over 15 amino acids. The CDR3 sequence: CASNPSGGARETQYF. Written as DNA, the CDR3 is TGTGCCAGCAACCCTAGCGGGGGGGCCAGAGAGACCCAGTACTTC.

The V call is TRBV25-1, the J call TRBJ2-1, with TRBD2 matching over 14 bases. This CDR3 has 15 amino acids. The junction had 10 bases not matched to a gene; V was cut back by 8 bases and J by 10 bases. Germline values: CDR1 MGHDK, CDR2 SYGVNS. This CDR3 reads CASSPTSGGVWEQFF. The CDR3 DNA is TGTGCCAGCTCCCCGACTAGCGGGGGGGTCTGGGAGCAGTTCTTC.

This rearrangement joins TRBV9 to TRBJ1-2; 8 bases agree with TRBD1. The CDR3 is made up of 15 amino acids. J was trimmed by 8 bases and V by 0 bases; bases with no gene match: 9. The germline V gene has CDR1 SGDLS and CDR2 YYNGEE. The CDR3: CASSVGQGRSEGYTF. The DNA of the CDR3 is TGTGCCAGCAGCGTAGGACAGGGGCGGTCGGAGGGCTACACCTTC.

V usage is TRBV4-1 and J usage is TRBJ2-1, with TRBD2 matching over 14 bases. The CDR3 contains 16 residues. Germline CDR1 reads MGHRA; CDR2 reads YSYEKL. V shed 0 bases and J 13 bases; nucleotides not matched to a gene: 8. The CDR3 DNA reads TGCGCCAGCAGCCAAGATACCCTGACTAGCGGGGGGGCCCAGTTCTTC. Protein sequence: CASSQDTLTSGGAQFF.